This section outlines one T cell receptor (beta chain) sequence together with its context. This clonotype was picked up many times. Its cognate antigen has yet to be identified. It has no much larger one-base neighbor in the sample; base qualities were not kept. According to the germline V gene, CDR1 reads SGHRS and CDR2 reads YFSETQ. Relative to germline, V is missing 5 bases and J is missing 4 bases, with 4 bases of the junction outside any gene match. The CDR3 has 15 amino acids, counting the end cysteine and phenylalanine. Solely the CDR3 DNA is kept, with 45 bases framed from the first base. The data belong to a study of neurological immune-mediated disorders (dated by TCRdb to 2018 to 2020). Background for the entire study: Among the approximately 34 multiple sclerosis patients, relapsing-remitting MS was present in about 31 and secondary progressive MS was present in 3. The cohort comprised roughly 69 subjects: approximately 15 HAM/TSP patients, 35 or so multiple sclerosis patients and around 20 healthy controls. The approximately 100 TCR-beta libraries included longitudinal samples, technical triplicates and paired sorted CD4+ and CD8+ T-cell subsets alongside PBMC samples. Peripheral blood TCR-beta repertoires from patients with HTLV-I-associated myelopathy (HAM/TSP), patients with multiple sclerosis, and healthy controls were compared in the study using UMI-based sequencing. The investigation overall reported the following: No identical CDR3 amino acid sequences were shared among expanded clones across subjects, suggesting private TCR-beta repertoires in all groups. No association of the MS cluster with clinical or MRI features was observed, and the need for larger cohorts was stated by the authors. In a phylogenetic analysis, the repertoires of 18 out of 34 MS patients fell into a single cluster of related CDR3 sequences, pointing to a possible signature at the repertoire level. The highest TCR clonal expansion was observed in HAM/TSP patients, whereas the lowest was observed in MS patients, even when compared with healthy controls.

For unsorted PBMC libraries, 2 million PBMCs were used after storage in RNAlater at -80 degrees C until RNA extraction. The multiple sclerosis patients were enrolled in a US clinical protocol that evaluated disease progression with magnetic resonance imaging. Peripheral blood underwent Ficoll-Hypaque density gradient centrifugation to isolate PBMCs, which were then cryopreserved in liquid nitrogen. cDNA was synthesized by template-switch 5'RACE using a primer with a 10-nucleotide random unique molecular identifier that tagged each TCR transcript. Each sequencing run produced over 160 million TCR-beta sequences covering 15-18 subjects. The RNeasy kit was used to extract total RNA. TCR-beta VDJ regions were amplified with primers for the TCR constant region and the 5'RACE anchor, using the KAPA Real-time Library Amplification kit. A first PCR added sample indexes and Illumina adaptors, and a second PCR then raised library yield. The roughly 650 bp TCR product was size-selected on a 2% E-gel SizeSelection system after Ampure bead purification. Before pooling, library quality was checked on a Bioanalyzer, concentration was measured with Qubit, and libraries were quantified with the Kapa Library Quantification kit. Paired-end 2 x 150 bp sequencing of the libraries was performed on an Illumina HiSeq 2500. To increase sequence diversity, roughly 24-32% phiX was spiked into each library pool. The study's own analysis went as follows. Quality-filtered reads were processed with the UMI-based MiGEC pipeline, which removed over 80% of raw TCR sequences during error correction. IMGT germline references were used for aligning VDJ genes, and each clonotype was defined as a unique CDR3 amino acid sequence together with its V-J genes. Clonal expansion, Shannon diversity and CDR3 relatedness (CalcPairwiseDistances, ClusterSamples) were evaluated with VDJtools, and phylogenetic trees were built with CLCbio workbench. A clone was classed as expanded if it had 8 or more unique UMIs, a cutoff based on coefficient-of-variation modelling across technical triplicates. Clones were called with MiXCR by TCRdb after fastp trimmed the public reads at Q25, and only in-frame beta chains were retained. Under each unique CDR3 protein, matching rows form one entry showing the most common genes and DNA. The V and J calls here are based on TCRdb, not the publication. The sample table records fewer than 85,000 distinct CDR3 sequences; 4% to 6% of these occur just once. The biggest ten clones account for around 2.2% of the sample.

The sequence came from a woman in her 30s with multiple sclerosis. Material for sequencing was PBMCs. The chain joins TRBV5-1 to TRBJ2-1, and 12 bases in between align with TRBD2. The nucleotide sequence reads TGCGCCAGCAGTTCACTAGCGGGGGGTTACAATGAGCAGTTCTTC. Translated, it gives CASSSLAGGYNEQFF.